This T cell receptor (beta chain) emerged from a study of radiation and T cells in renal cell carcinoma. Germline-derived CDR1 and CDR2 are ENHRY and SYGVKD. This CDR3 contains 16 residues. Trimming left V 6 bases short and J 7 bases short, with 22 bases between. Time point meaning: baseline pretreatment blood. Treatment of the sample: 15 Gy SBRT to primary tumor, nephrectomy 4 weeks later. Profiling relied on immunoSEQ multiplex PCR, and the TCRdb table lists in-frame clones only, not all of them. The table includes 150,000 or so clones, approximately 90% detected once. The chain recombines TRBV10-3 with TRBJ2-1, with D possibly being TRBD2 (7 bases). The sample consisted of blood, taken from a patient whose treatment included radiotherapy and nephrectomy. This receptor was taken from a woman in her 70s with renal cell carcinoma. CDR3 amino acids: CAISEATSRGANEQFF. Here the CDR3 DNA reads TGTGCCATCAGCGAAGCCACTAGCCGGGGGGCGAATGAGCAGTTCTTC.